This TCR beta chain originates from a study of CD4 T cells in relation to SARS-CoV-2 and coronaviruses. Turning to the study itself: ViraFEST: roughly ten-day antigen culture of PBMCs, then TCR beta CDR3 sequencing. Negative control cultures got HIV-1 Nef peptides or no peptide. Study observations and caveats: Crossreactivity was assessed only for spike protein, not other viral proteins.

Before the COVID-19 pandemic, during about 2011-2019, CD4+ T cells were taken from unexposed donors. CD4+ T cells were isolated from the cells after more than 8 days of culture. A note on this clone: What it recognizes is unknown.

Clones were sequenced by immunoSEQ multiplex PCR, and TCRdb holds only the in-frame ones, with some missing. The data contain about 22,000 clones, just under 70% of them singletons. V lost 1 base and J lost 2, with 10 bases in between. CDR1 is KGHSH and CDR2 is LQKENI in the germline V gene. CDR3 length: 15 amino acids. The sequenced sample consisted of CD4+ T cells from PBMCs, cultured in vitro. The V call is TRBV18, the J call TRBJ2-3, with D maybe TRBD1 (5 bases). The TCR sequence derives from a human donor in good health. This chain's CDR3 is CASSPRDSSTDTQYF. CDR3 bases: TGTGCCAGCTCACCACGAGACAGTTCCACAGATACGCAGTATTTT. The full variable domain, its missing parts supplied by reference TRBV18 and TRBJ2-3, is NAGVMQNPRHLVRRRGQEARLRCSPMKGHSHVYWYRQLPEEGLKFMVYLQKENIIDESGMPKERFSAEFPKEGPSILRIQQVVRGDSAAYFCASSPRDSSTDTQYFGPGTRLTVL.